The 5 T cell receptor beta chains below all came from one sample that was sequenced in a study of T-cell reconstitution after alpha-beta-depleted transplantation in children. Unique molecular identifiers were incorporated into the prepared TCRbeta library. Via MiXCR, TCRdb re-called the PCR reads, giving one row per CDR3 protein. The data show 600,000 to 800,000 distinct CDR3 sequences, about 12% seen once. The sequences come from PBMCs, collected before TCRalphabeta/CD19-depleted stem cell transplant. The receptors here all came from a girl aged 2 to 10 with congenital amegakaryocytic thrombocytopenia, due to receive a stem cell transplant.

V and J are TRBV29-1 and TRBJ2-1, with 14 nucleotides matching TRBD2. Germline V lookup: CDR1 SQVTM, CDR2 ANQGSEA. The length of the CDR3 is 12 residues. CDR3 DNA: TGCAGACGGACTAGCGGGAGGCATGAGCAGTTCTTC. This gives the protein CRRTSGRHEQFF.

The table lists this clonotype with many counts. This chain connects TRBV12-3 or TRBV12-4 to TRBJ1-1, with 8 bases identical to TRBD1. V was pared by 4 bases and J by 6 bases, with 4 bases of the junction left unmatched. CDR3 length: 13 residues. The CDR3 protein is CASSWAGGSEAFF. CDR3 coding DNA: TGTGCCAGCAGTTGGGCAGGGGGCTCTGAAGCTTTCTTT.

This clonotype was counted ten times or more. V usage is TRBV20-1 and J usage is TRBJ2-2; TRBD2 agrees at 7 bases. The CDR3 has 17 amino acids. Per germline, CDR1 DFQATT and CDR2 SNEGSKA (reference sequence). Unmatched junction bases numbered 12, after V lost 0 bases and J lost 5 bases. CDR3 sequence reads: CSARDPRSGVSTGELFF. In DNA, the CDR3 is TGCAGTGCTAGAGATCCTCGGAGCGGGGTCTCGACCGGGGAGCTGTTTTTT.

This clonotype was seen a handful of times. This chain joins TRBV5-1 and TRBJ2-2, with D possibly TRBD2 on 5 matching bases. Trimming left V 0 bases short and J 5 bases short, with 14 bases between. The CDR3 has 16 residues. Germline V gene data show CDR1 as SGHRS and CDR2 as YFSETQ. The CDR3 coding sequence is TGCGCCAGCAGCTTGGCCGCGGGTGAGACGACCGGGGAGCTGTTTTTT. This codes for CASSLAAGETTGELFF. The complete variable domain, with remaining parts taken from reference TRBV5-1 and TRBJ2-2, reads KAGVTQTPRYLIKTRGQQVTLSCSPISGHRSVSWYQQTPGQGLQFLFEYFSETQRNKGNFPGRFSGRQFSNSRSEMNVSTLELGDSALYLCASSLAAGETTGELFFGEGSRLTVL.

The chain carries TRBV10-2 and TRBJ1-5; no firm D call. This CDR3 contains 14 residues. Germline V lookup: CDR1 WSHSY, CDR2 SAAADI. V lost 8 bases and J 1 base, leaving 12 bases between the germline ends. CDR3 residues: CASRRPGSNQPQHF. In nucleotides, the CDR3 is TGCGCCAGCCGTCGACCTGGGAGCAATCAGCCCCAGCATTTT.